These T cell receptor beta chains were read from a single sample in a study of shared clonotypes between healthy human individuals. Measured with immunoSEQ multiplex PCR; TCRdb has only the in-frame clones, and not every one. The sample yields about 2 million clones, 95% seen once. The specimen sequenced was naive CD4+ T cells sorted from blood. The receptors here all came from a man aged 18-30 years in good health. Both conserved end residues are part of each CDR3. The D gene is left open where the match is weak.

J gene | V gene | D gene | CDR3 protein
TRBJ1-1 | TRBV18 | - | CASSPGQLVEAFF
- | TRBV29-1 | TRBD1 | CSVGTGIYEQYF
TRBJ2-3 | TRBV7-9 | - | CASSFSSATDTQYF
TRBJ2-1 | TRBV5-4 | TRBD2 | CASNWGGTYNEQFF
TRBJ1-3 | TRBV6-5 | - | CASSYSQGGNTIYF
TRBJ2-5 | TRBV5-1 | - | CASSFGSQGAQYF
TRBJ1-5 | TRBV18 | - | CASSTQGQSNQPQHF
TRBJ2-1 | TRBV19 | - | CASRMSGGQEQFF
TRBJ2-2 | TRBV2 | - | CASIVYTGELFF
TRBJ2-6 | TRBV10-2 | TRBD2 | CASGRVAGANVLTF
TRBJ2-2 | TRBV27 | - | CASSLGGTVNTGELFF
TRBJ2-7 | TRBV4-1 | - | CASSQDRGLKSSYEQYF
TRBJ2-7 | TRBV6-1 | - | CATSWGRLSYEQYF
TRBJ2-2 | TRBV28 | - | CASSPTTGELFF
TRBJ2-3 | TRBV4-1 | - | CASSHAPLGGTDTQYF
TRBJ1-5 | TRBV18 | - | CASSSGGLPSNQPQHF
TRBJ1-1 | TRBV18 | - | CASSVAPGWTNTEAFF